This entry lists 24 T cell receptor beta chains sequenced from one sample in a study of OX40 agonist ivuxolimab in advanced cancers. Using immunoSEQ multiplex PCR, the repertoire was profiled, and TCRdb retains in-frame clones only, with some absent. Seen here are about 91,000 clones, over 75% observed once, and the top ten hold around 4%. Source: CD4+ or CD8+ T cells sorted from blood, taken in a trial of the OX40 agonist ivuxolimab. The receptors shown here come from an adult with an advanced solid tumor such as melanoma, head and neck, liver or kidney cancer.

The chain recombines TRBV7-9 with TRBJ1-4; 11 positions match TRBD1. V lost 4 bases to trimming and J lost 7 bases; unmatched junction nucleotides: 5. The CDR3 loop spans 15 amino acids. CDR1 is SEHNR and CDR2 is FQNEAQ in the germline V gene (reference sequence). The CDR3 loop reads CASSSDRGLSEKLFF. Written as DNA, the CDR3 is TGTGCCAGCAGCTCGGACAGGGGGCTTTCTGAAAAACTGTTTTTT.

The genes are TRBV27 and TRBJ2-1; 12 nucleotides agree with TRBD2. V lost 2 bases and J lost 2; bases outside the gene matches: 4. Germline V CDR1 and CDR2: MNHEY, SMNVEV (reference sequence). This CDR3 contains 17 residues. CDR3 protein: CASSLLLAGGTYNEQFF. DNA of the CDR3: TGTGCCAGCAGTTTACTTCTAGCGGGAGGGACCTACAATGAGCAGTTCTTC.

This rearrangement joins TRBV15 to TRBJ2-3, with 10 bases matching TRBD2. Germline V gene sequence: CDR1 LNHNV, CDR2 YYDKDF (reference sequence). CDR3 length: 16 residues. Trimming cost V 3 bases and J 1 base; bases outside gene matches: 4. The CDR3 DNA sequence: TGTGCCACCAGCAGTGGGGGACTAGCGCGCACAGATACGCAGTATTTT. Translation gives CATSSGGLARTDTQYF.

The V and J genes are TRBV6-5 and TRBJ2-5, with D maybe TRBD1 (5 bases). This CDR3 is 14 amino acids long. V lost 6 bases and J 5 bases, leaving 16 bases between the germline ends. Per the germline V gene, CDR1 is MNHEY and CDR2 is SVGAGI. DNA for the CDR3: TGTGCCAGCAGCTTATTAGGGGCCCGGGAGACCCAGTACTTC. Encoded protein: CASSLLGARETQYF.

The chain couples TRBV5-1 to TRBJ2-7; tentative D call: TRBD2 (5 bases). With 4 bases removed from V and 6 bases from J, the gap between germline ends came to 11 bases. This CDR3 comprises 12 residues. CDR1 SGHRS and CDR2 YFSETQ come from the germline V gene. CDR3 in amino acids: CASSPTRGEQYF. The CDR3, as DNA: TGCGCCAGCAGCCCTACCCGGGGCGAGCAGTACTTC.

This clone was counted only a few times. The gene calls are TRBV19 and TRBJ1-1, with D hard to call. There are 12 residues in the CDR3. The V gene's germline CDR1 is LNHDA and CDR2 SQIVND (reference sequence). The germline V and J ends were trimmed by 7 bases and 1 base, with 7 bases remaining between them. The DNA of the CDR3 is TGTGCCAGTATGCTGGCGAACACTGAAGCTTTCTTT. This translates into CASMLANTEAFF.

The chain employs TRBV5-1 and TRBJ1-5; D is possibly TRBD1 (6 bases). V was clipped by 2 bases and J by 7 bases, with 10 bases between them. This CDR3 region has 13 residues. CDR1 is SGHRS, CDR2 YFSETQ, per germline. The CDR3 DNA reads as TGCGCCAGCAGCTTTGAGGGGGACCAGCCCCAGCATTTT. This encodes CASSFEGDQPQHF. The complete variable domain, with remaining parts taken from reference TRBV5-1 and TRBJ1-5, reads KAGVTQTPRYLIKTRGQQVTLSCSPISGHRSVSWYQQTPGQGLQFLFEYFSETQRNKGNFPGRFSGRQFSNSRSEMNVSTLELGDSALYLCASSFEGDQPQHFGDGTRLSIL.

CDR3 coding DNA: TGTGCCAGCAGCCCTACCGGACAGGGTGGTAGAAATGAGCAGTTCTTC. This codes for CASSPTGQGGRNEQFF. This chain connects TRBV11-3 to TRBJ2-1; TRBD1 aligns across 8 bases. This CDR3 has 16 residues. V gave up 5 bases and J gave up 7 bases; unmatched junction bases: 13. Germline CDR1 reads SGHNT; CDR2 reads YENEEA. The whole variable domain, remainder taken from reference TRBV11-3 and TRBJ2-1, is EAGVVQSPRYKIIEKKQPVAFWCNPISGHNTLYWYLQNLGQGPELLIRYENEEAVDDSQLPKDRFSAERLKGVDSTLKIQPAELGDSAVYLCASSPTGQGGRNEQFFGPGTRLTVL.

This clone was seen once. The CDR3 region is CASSPRTGFGETQYF. The CDR3 nucleotides read TGTGCCAGCTCACCTAGGACAGGGTTTGGAGAGACCCAGTACTTC. This sequence joins TRBV18 and TRBJ2-5; the match to TRBD1 covers 8 bases. The CDR3 extends over 15 amino acids. Germline assignment: CDR1 KGHSH and CDR2 LQKENI. J lost 4 bases, V lost 3 bases, and 7 bases had no gene match.

The rearrangement uses TRBV9 and TRBJ1-1; tentative D call: TRBD1 (5 bases). V was pared by 1 base and J by 1 base, with 11 bases between. The CDR3 extends over 15 amino acids. Germline V gene lookup returns CDR1 SGDLS and CDR2 YYNGEE. The CDR3 nucleotides read TGTGCCAGCAGCGTAAGGACCACAGGGAACACTGAAGCTTTCTTT. Protein: CASSVRTTGNTEAFF.

The chain has TRBV6-5 and TRBJ2-1; 10 bases fit TRBD2. This CDR3 spans 14 amino acids. Germline CDR1 is MNHEY and CDR2 is SVGAGI. After removal of 6 bases from V and 5 bases from J, the junction contained 4 bases not matched to a gene. The CDR3 is CASRILAGHNEQFF. In nucleotides, the CDR3 is TGTGCCAGCAGGATACTAGCGGGACACAATGAGCAGTTCTTC.

CDR3 residues: CASSRPGQMNTEAFF. The CDR3 region has the DNA TGTGCCAGTAGTCGACCGGGACAGATGAACACTGAAGCTTTCTTT. V and J are TRBV19 and TRBJ1-1; 7 nucleotides match TRBD1. The germline V gene encodes CDR1 LNHDA and CDR2 SQIVND (reference sequence). The CDR3 extends over 15 amino acids. With 5 bases clipped from V and 0 bases from J, the junction kept 6 bases outside the gene matches. The full variable domain, in which reference TRBV19 and TRBJ1-1 provide the parts outside the CDR3, is DGGITQSPKYLFRKEGQNVTLSCEQNLNHDAMYWYRQDPGQGLRLIYYSQIVNDFQKGDIAEGYSVSREKKESFPLTVTSAQKNPTAFYLCASSRPGQMNTEAFFGQGTRLTVV.

The chain combines TRBV4-1 with TRBJ1-6; 7 bases are a match to TRBD1. The germline CDR1 and CDR2 sequences are MGHRA and YSYEKL. This CDR3 has 16 amino acids. J lost 7 bases, V lost 0 bases, and 6 bases had no gene match. The CDR3 DNA is TGCGCCAGCAGCCAAGATACGGACAGGAAAAATTCACCCCTCCACTTT. Amino acids: CASSQDTDRKNSPLHF.

CDR3 sequence (DNA): TGTGCCAGCAGTGAAGGGCAGGCCCAGACCTATGGCTACACCTTC. This sequence encodes CASSEGQAQTYGYTF. The chain joins TRBV2 to TRBJ1-2; no clear D gene. Germline CDR1 is SNHLY and CDR2 is FYNNEI. The CDR3 runs to 15 residues. V lost 1 base and J lost 4, with 13 bases in between.

The V gene is TRBV9, the J gene TRBJ2-3; D remains ambiguous. Per the germline V gene, CDR1 is SGDLS and CDR2 is YYNGEE. This CDR3 has 15 amino acids. Trimming shortened V by 0 bases and J by 2 bases, and 10 bases separated the two germline ends. The CDR3 region is CASSVDSRHTDTQYF. The CDR3 region has the DNA TGTGCCAGCAGCGTAGACTCACGGCACACAGATACGCAGTATTTT.

The chain recombines TRBV5-1 with TRBJ2-7; unclear D gene. The CDR3 length is 13 residues. The ends were cut back, 5 bases at V and 0 bases at J, with 9 bases in the middle. Per the germline V gene, CDR1 is SGHRS and CDR2 is YFSETQ. The CDR3 region has the DNA TGCGCCAGCAGTCGAGACCCCTCCTACGAGCAGTACGTC. Protein: CASSRDPSYEQYV.

The chain carries TRBV5-1 and TRBJ1-1, with TRBD1 matching 9 bases. V was pared by 4 bases and J by 3 bases, with 13 bases of the junction left unmatched. Germline V gene lookup returns CDR1 SGHRS and CDR2 YFSETQ. The CDR3 sequence is 17 residues long. Here the CDR3 reads CASSKPGQGFFYTEAFF. The CDR3 DNA follows: TGCGCCAGCAGCAAACCGGGACAGGGATTCTTCTACACTGAAGCTTTCTTT. Full variable domain (rest looked up from reference TRBV5-1 and TRBJ1-1): KAGVTQTPRYLIKTRGQQVTLSCSPISGHRSVSWYQQTPGQGLQFLFEYFSETQRNKGNFPGRFSGRQFSNSRSEMNVSTLELGDSALYLCASSKPGQGFFYTEAFFGQGTRLTVV.

The V and J genes are TRBV19 and TRBJ2-3; unclear D gene. The CDR3 sequence is 13 residues long. Trimming took off 6 bases at V and 6 bases at J, with 13 bases between the two ends. From germline, CDR1 is LNHDA and CDR2 SQIVND (reference sequence). DNA for the CDR3: TGTGCCAGTAGCCAAAGTCCCCCGGATACGCAGTATTTT. As protein: CASSQSPPDTQYF. The variable domain in full, with the rest retrieved from reference TRBV19 and TRBJ2-3, is DGGITQSPKYLFRKEGQNVTLSCEQNLNHDAMYWYRQDPGQGLRLIYYSQIVNDFQKGDIAEGYSVSREKKESFPLTVTSAQKNPTAFYLCASSQSPPDTQYFGPGTRLTVL.

The table lists this clone with a count of one. The CDR3 is CASSEARGIDGYTF. The CDR3 DNA sequence: TGTGCCAGCAGTGAAGCCAGGGGGATTGATGGCTACACCTTC. The chain recombines TRBV2 with TRBJ1-2, with 7 positions matching TRBD1. J gave up 6 bases and V 0 bases, and 4 bases lay outside the gene matches. CDR3 length: 14 residues. CDR1 SNHLY and CDR2 FYNNEI come from the germline V gene.

The DNA for the CDR3 is TGTGCCAGCAGCCAAACCCAGGGATCCTATGAGCAGTTCTTC. Its translation is CASSQTQGSYEQFF. J is TRBJ2-1 and V is TRBV11-3, with a tentative D call TRBD1 (5 bases). Looked up from germline, CDR1 is SGHNT and CDR2 is YENEEA. There are 14 residues in the CDR3. Trimming took 5 bases from V and 8 from J, leaving 16 bases between them.

The chain is built from TRBV7-9 and TRBJ1-2; D remains unclear. V gave up 5 bases and J gave up 4 bases, with 8 bases separating them. This CDR3 is 12 amino acids long. CDR1 SEHNR and CDR2 FQNEAQ come from the germline V gene (reference sequence). The CDR3 bases are TGTGCCAGCAGCGAGGCTCCCTATGGCTACACCTTC. Its protein is CASSEAPYGYTF. Drawing the rest from reference TRBV7-9 and TRBJ1-2, the complete variable domain is DTGVSQNPRHKITKRGQNVTFRCDPISEHNRLYWYRQTLGQGPEFLTYFQNEAQLEKSRLLSDRFSAERPKGSFSTLEIQRTEQGDSAMYLCASSEAPYGYTFGSGTRLTVV.

The chain couples TRBV5-6 to TRBJ1-2; 9 nucleotides line up with TRBD1. The CDR3 consists of 14 residues. CDR1 and CDR2 (germline): SGHDT, YYEEEE. Trimming removed 4 bases from V and 4 bases from J; junction bases left unmatched: 5. Here the CDR3 reads CASSPGQGGYGYTF. The CDR3 region has the DNA TGTGCCAGCAGCCCGGGACAGGGAGGCTATGGCTACACCTTC. Combining the CDR3 with reference TRBV5-6 and TRBJ1-2 gives the whole variable domain DAGVTQSPTHLIKTRGQQVTLRCSPKSGHDTVSWYQQALGQGPQFIFQYYEEEERQRGNFPDRFSGHQFPNYSSELNVNALLLGDSALYLCASSPGQGGYGYTFGSGTRLTVV.

This chain connects TRBV6-5 to TRBJ1-1; 7 bases match TRBD1. V gave up 1 base and J gave up 1 base; unmatched junction bases: 3. CDR1 is MNHEY, CDR2 SVGAGI, per germline. The CDR3 runs to 15 residues. The CDR3 DNA follows: TGTGCCAGCAGTTACTGGGACAGTAAGAACACTGAAGCTTTCTTT. Translation gives CASSYWDSKNTEAFF.

This clone was observed a handful of times. The J gene is TRBJ2-1, the V gene TRBV29-1; no firm D call. Germline assignment: CDR1 SQVTM and CDR2 ANQGSEA. There are 13 residues in the CDR3. Trimming stripped 2 bases from V and 3 bases from J, with 8 bases between. CDR3 nucleotide sequence: TGCAGCGTTGAAAATCCCCTCTACAATGAGCAGTTCTTC. This codes for CSVENPLYNEQFF.